The 7 T cell receptor beta chains reported below all come from one sample, sequenced in a study of blood T cell repertoires in COVID-19. Assay: immunoSEQ multiplex PCR; the TCRdb copy retains only in-frame clones and omits some. The data show roughly 150,000 clones, with 81% seen just once and approximately 9.9% held by the top ten. Sequenced material: peripheral blood. The receptor source for this set is a man aged 55 to 69 with active or convalescent COVID-19.

The V and J genes are TRBV24-1 and TRBJ1-5, with D possibly TRBD1 on 5 matching bases. V was clipped by 6 bases and J by 2 bases, with 13 bases between them. The CDR3 has 15 amino acids. The germline V gene encodes CDR1 KGHDR and CDR2 SFDVKD. CDR3 protein: CATSSSGIGNQPQHF. CDR3 nucleotide sequence: TGTGCCACCAGTTCTTCAGGGATTGGCAATCAGCCCCAGCATTTT.

This clone appeared a few times. The genes are TRBV7-2 and TRBJ2-7; 8 bases line up with TRBD1. J lost 5 bases, V lost 5 bases, and 8 bases had no gene match. The CDR3 runs to 14 residues. The germline gives CDR1 SGHTA, CDR2 FQGNSA. The CDR3 spells CASSPDRGYHEQYF. For the CDR3, the DNA is TGTGCCAGCAGCCCCGACAGGGGTTACCACGAGCAGTACTTC.

This clone occurred a few times. The chain combines TRBV3-1 (or the pseudogene TRBV3-2) with TRBJ2-7; TRBD2 aligns across 10 bases. Germline V lookup: CDR1 LGHDT, CDR2 YNNKEL (reference sequence). The CDR3 has 13 residues. Losses at the gene ends were 6 bases for V and 7 bases for J; bases not matched to a gene: 6. CDR3 sequence: CASRASGSFEQYF. CDR3 coding DNA: TGTGCCAGCAGAGCTAGCGGGAGTTTTGAGCAGTACTTC.

This clone has a handful of counts. The CDR3 DNA is TGTGCCAGCACCACTAGCGGGGCCCTCCAAGAGACCCAGTACTTC. Translated: CASTTSGALQETQYF. This rearrangement joins TRBV6-6 to TRBJ2-5; 10 bases fit TRBD2. V dropped 7 bases and J dropped 1; count of bases not matched to a gene: 6. The CDR3 is 15 residues long. The germline CDR1 and CDR2 sequences are MNHNY and SVGAGI (reference sequence).

The chain couples TRBV15 to TRBJ2-6, with TRBD1 as a possible D gene (5 bases). Germline V gene lookup returns CDR1 LNHNV and CDR2 YYDKDF (reference sequence). This CDR3 comprises 16 residues. Trimming removed 1 base at V and 0 bases at J, with 7 bases between. CDR3 region: CATSRGGPSGANVLTF. CDR3 DNA sequence: TGTGCCACCAGCAGAGGGGGCCCCTCTGGGGCCAACGTCCTGACTTTC.

This clone was recorded only once. The V gene is TRBV27, the J gene TRBJ1-2; 9 bases line up with TRBD1. Trimming at V came to 7 bases and at J to 4 bases, leaving 13 bases not matched to a gene. Germline V gene lookup returns CDR1 MNHEY and CDR2 SMNVEV (reference sequence). There are 16 residues in the CDR3. For the CDR3, the DNA is TGTGCCAGCACAGCGAACAGGGGGCCGTTTGGCTATGGCTACACCTTC. Protein product: CASTANRGPFGYGYTF.

The V call is TRBV28, the J call TRBJ2-7, with D tentatively TRBD2 (6 bases). Germline assignment: CDR1 MDHEN and CDR2 SYDVKM. This CDR3 is built from 13 residues. V lost 3 bases and J 4 bases, leaving 10 bases between the germline ends. This chain's CDR3 is CASSLEGLYEQYF. The CDR3, as DNA: TGTGCCAGCAGTTTGGAGGGCCTTTACGAGCAGTACTTC.